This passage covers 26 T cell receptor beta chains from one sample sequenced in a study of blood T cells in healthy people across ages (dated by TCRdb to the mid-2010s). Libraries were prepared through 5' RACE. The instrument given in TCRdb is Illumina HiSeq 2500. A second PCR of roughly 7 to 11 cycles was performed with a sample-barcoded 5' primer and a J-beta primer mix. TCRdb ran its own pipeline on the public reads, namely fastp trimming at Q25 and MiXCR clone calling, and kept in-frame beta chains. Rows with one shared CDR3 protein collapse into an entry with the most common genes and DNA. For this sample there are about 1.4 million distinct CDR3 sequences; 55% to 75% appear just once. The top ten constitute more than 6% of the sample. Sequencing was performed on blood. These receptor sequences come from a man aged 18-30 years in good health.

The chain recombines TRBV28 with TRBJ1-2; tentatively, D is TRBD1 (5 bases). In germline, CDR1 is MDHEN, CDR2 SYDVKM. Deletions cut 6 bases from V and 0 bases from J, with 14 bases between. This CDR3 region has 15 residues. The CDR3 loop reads CASSRVRVSNYGYTF. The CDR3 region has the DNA TGTGCCAGCAGCCGCGTCAGGGTTTCTAACTATGGCTACACCTTC.

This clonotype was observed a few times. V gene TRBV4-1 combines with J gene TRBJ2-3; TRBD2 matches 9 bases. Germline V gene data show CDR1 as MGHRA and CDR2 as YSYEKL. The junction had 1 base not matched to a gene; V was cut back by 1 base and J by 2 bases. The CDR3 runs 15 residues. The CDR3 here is CASSQVAGDTDTQYF. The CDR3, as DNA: TGCGCCAGCAGCCAAGTAGCGGGGGACACAGATACGCAGTATTTT.

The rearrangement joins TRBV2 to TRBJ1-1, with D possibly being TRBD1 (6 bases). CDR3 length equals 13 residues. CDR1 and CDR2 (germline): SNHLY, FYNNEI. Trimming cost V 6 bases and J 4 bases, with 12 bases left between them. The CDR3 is CASRDGTRTEAFF. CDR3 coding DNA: TGTGCCAGCAGGGACGGGACACGCACTGAAGCTTTCTTT.

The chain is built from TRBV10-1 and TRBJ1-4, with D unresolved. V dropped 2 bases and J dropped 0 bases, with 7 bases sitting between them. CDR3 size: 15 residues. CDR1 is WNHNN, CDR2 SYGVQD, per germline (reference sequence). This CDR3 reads CASSEGSATNEKLFF. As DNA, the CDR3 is TGCGCCAGCAGTGAGGGGTCTGCAACTAATGAAAAACTGTTTTTT.

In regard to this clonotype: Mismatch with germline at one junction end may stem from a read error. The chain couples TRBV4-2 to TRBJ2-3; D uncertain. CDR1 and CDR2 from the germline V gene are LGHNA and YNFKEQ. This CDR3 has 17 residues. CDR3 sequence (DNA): TGTGTCAGCAGCCAAGATGACCCTCGGGCTAGCACAGATACGCAGTATTTT. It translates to CVSSQDDPRASTDTQYF.

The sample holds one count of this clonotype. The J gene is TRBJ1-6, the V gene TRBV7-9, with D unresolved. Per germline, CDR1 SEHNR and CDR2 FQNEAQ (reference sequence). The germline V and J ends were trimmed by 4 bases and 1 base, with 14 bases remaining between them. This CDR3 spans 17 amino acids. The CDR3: CASSSGALWSYNSPLHF. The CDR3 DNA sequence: TGTGCCAGCAGCTCCGGTGCCCTTTGGTCCTATAATTCACCCCTCCACTTT.

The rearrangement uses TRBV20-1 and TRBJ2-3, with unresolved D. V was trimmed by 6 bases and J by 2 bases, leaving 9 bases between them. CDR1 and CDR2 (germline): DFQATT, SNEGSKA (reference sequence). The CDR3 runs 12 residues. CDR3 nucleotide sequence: TGCAGTGCCGTAACCGACACAGATACGCAGTATTTT. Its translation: CSAVTDTDTQYF.

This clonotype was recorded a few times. The CDR3, as DNA: TGTGCCAGCAGCGCGACTAGCGGTAAGGGGGATACGCAGTATTTT. This codes for CASSATSGKGDTQYF. The V call is TRBV9, the J call TRBJ2-3; 9 bases fit TRBD2. The CDR3 is made up of 15 amino acids. The ends lost 3 bases at V and 6 bases at J; junction bases unmatched: 8. Germline V gives CDR1 SGDLS, CDR2 YYNGEE.

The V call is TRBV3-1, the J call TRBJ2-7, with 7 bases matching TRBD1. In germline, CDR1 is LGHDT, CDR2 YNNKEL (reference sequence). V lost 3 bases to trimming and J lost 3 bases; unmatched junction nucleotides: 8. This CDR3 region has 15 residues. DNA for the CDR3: TGTGCCAGCAGCCAGTCCCCGTGGGACAGCTACGAGCAGTACTTC. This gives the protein CASSQSPWDSYEQYF.

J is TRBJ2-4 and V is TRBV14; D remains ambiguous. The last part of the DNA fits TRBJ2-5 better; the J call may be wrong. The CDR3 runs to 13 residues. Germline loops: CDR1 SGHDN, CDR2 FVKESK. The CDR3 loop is CASSQDMKETQYF. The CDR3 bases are TGTGCCAGCAGCCAAGATATGAAAGAGACCCAGTACTTC.

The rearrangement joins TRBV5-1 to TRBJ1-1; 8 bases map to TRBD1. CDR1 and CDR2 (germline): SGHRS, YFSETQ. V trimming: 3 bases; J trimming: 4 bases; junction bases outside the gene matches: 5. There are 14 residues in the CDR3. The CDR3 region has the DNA TGCGCCAGCAGCTGGACAGGGTCGGGCACTGAAGCTTTCTTT. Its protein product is CASSWTGSGTEAFF.

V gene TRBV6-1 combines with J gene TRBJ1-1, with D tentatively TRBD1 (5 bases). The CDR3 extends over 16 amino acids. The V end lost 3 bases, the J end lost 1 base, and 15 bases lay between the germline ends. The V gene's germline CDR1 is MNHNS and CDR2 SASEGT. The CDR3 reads CASSDFLGRSNTEAFF. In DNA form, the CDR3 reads TGTGCCAGCAGTGATTTTTTGGGGCGGTCGAACACTGAAGCTTTCTTT.

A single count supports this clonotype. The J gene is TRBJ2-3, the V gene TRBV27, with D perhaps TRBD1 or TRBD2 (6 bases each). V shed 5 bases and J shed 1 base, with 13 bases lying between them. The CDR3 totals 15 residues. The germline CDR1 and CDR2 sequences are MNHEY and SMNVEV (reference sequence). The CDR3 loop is CASSITGAGTDTQYF. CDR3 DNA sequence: TGTGCCAGCAGTATAACGGGGGCTGGCACAGATACGCAGTATTTT.

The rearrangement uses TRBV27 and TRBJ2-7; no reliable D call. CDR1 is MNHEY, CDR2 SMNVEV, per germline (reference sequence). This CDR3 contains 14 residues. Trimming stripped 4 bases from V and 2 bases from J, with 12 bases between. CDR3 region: CASSSTLRTYEQYF. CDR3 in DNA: TGTGCCAGCAGTTCGACACTGAGGACCTACGAGCAGTACTTC.

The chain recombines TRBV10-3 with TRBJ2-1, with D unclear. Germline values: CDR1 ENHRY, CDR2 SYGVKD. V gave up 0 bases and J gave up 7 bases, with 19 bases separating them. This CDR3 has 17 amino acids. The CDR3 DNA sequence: TGTGCCATCAGTGAGTCAATTGGCGGTATCGGCGAGAATGAGCAGTTCTTC. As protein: CAISESIGGIGENEQFF.

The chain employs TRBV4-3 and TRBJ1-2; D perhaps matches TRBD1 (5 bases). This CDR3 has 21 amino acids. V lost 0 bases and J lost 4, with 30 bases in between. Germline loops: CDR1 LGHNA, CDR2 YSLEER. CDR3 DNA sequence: TGCGCCAGCAGCCAAGATAATACAAGATATGGGACTACTGGAGGTCTCTATGGCTACACCTTC. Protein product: CASSQDNTRYGTTGGLYGYTF.

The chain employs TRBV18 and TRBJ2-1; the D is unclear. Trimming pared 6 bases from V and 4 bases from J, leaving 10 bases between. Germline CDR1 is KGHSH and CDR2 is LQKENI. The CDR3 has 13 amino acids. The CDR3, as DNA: TGTGCCAGCTCGATGGCAGATTACAATGAGCAGTTCTTC. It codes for CASSMADYNEQFF.

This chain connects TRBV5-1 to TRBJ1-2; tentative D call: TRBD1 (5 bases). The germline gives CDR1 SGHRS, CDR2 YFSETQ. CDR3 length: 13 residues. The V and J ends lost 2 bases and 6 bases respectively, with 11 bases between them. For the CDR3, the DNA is TGCGCCAGCAGCTTCCGGGACTATAATGGCTACACCTTC. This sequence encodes CASSFRDYNGYTF.

The CDR3 nucleotides are TGTGCCAGCAGCCAAGAACCCTACACAGATACGCAGTATTTT. As protein: CASSQEPYTDTQYF. The J gene is TRBJ2-3, the V gene TRBV3-1; D call uncertain. The CDR3 runs to 14 residues. Germline V gene data show CDR1 as LGHDT and CDR2 as YNNKEL (reference sequence). With 0 bases removed from V and 2 bases from J, the gap between germline ends came to 6 bases.

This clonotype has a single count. The DNA for the CDR3 is TGTGCCAGCAGCGATGAGAGCGGATCACCCTACGAGCAGTACTTC. Encoded protein: CASSDESGSPYEQYF. The chain carries TRBV9 and TRBJ2-7; possibly TRBD2 for D (5 bases). The germline V and J ends were trimmed by 3 bases and 2 bases, with 15 bases remaining between them. Germline assignment: CDR1 SGDLS and CDR2 YYNGEE. The CDR3 covers 15 residues.

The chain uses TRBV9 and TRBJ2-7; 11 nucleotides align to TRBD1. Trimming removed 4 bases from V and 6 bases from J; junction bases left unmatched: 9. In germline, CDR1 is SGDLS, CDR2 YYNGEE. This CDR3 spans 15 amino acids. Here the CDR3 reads CASSLRAGTGGEQYF. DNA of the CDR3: TGTGCCAGCAGCCTCCGTGCGGGGACAGGGGGCGAGCAGTACTTC.

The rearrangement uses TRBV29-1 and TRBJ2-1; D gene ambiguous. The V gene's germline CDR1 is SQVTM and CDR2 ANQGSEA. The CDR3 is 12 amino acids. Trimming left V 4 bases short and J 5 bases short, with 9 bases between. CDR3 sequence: CSVARFDNEQFF. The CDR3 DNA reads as TGCAGCGTTGCGAGGTTCGACAATGAGCAGTTCTTC.

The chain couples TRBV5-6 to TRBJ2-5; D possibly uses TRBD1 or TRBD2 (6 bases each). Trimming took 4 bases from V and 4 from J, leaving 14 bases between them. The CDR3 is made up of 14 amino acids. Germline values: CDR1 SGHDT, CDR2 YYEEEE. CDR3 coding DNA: TGTGCCAGCAGCACCGCCGGGGGCCGAGAGACCCAGTACTTC. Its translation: CASSTAGGRETQYF.

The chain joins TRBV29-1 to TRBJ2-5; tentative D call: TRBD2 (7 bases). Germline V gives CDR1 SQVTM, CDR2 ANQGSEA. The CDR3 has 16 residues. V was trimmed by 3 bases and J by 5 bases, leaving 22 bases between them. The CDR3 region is CSVDMVGGRQVETQYF. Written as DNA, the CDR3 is TGCAGCGTTGATATGGTCGGGGGGCGGCAGGTGGAGACCCAGTACTTC.

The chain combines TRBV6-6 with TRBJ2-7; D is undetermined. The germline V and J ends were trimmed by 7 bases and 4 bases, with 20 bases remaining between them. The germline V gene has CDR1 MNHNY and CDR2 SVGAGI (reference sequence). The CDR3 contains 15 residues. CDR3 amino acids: CASNPGPGWVYEQYF. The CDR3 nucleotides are TGTGCCAGCAATCCCGGCCCTGGATGGGTTTACGAGCAGTACTTC.

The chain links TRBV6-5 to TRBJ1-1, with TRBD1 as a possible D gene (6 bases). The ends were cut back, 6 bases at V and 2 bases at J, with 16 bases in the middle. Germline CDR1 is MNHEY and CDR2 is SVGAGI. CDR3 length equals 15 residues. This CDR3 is CASRDSGFGNTEAFF. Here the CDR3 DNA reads TGTGCCAGCAGGGACAGCGGGTTTGGAAACACTGAAGCTTTCTTT.